The rows below give T cell receptor beta chains drawn from one sample of a study of neoadjuvant anti-PD-1 for oral cavity cancer. The data were produced by immunoSEQ multiplex PCR, yet TCRdb's version contains in-frame clones alone and is incomplete. Among roughly 14,000 clones listed, roughly three fifths were seen once. The sample here was PBMCs, taken before nivolumab (anti-PD-1) treatment. The receptors derive from a person aged 35-79 years with oral cavity squamous cell carcinoma. Each CDR3 is given with its conserved first and last residue. D genes are given only for firm matches. Only some rows state a clone size, as once, few, many or a class for expanded clones.

j_call v_call clone_size d_call cdr3_length cdr3_nt cdr3_aa
TRBJ2-7 TRBV7-8 . . 19 TGTGCCAGCAGCTCCTTCAGAGTAATCCCCGGGATCAGGCCCTACGAGCAGTACTTC CASSSFRVIPGIRPYEQYF
TRBJ1-2 TRBV28 few TRBD1 12 TGTGCCAGTGGACAGGCCAACTATGGCTACACCTTC CASGQANYGYTF
TRBJ2-5 TRBV6-1 . TRBD2 16 TGTGCCAGCAGTGATCGGTGGGCTAGCGGGGGGGAGACCCAGTACTTC CASSDRWASGGETQYF
TRBJ1-4 TRBV2 . . 13 TGTGCCAGCAGGACCGGGCTAAATGAAAAACTGTTTTTT CASRTGLNEKLFF
TRBJ2-1 TRBV10-2 . TRBD1 15 TGCGCCAGCAGTGAGAGGACAGGGGTAAGGGATGAGCAGTTCTTC CASSERTGVRDEQFF
TRBJ1-4 TRBV4-2 . . 17 TGTGCCAGCAGCCAAGATATACGGGCTGGGGCTAATGAAAAACTGTTTTTT CASSQDIRAGANEKLFF
TRBJ2-7 TRBV7-2 . . 14 TGTGCCAGCAGCTCAAACGACGGTGGATACGAGCAGTACTTC CASSSNDGGYEQYF
TRBJ1-4 TRBV7-2 few . 13 TGTGCCAGCAGCTCACAGGGTCGGGAAAAACTGTTTTTT CASSSQGREKLFF
TRBJ2-2 TRBV28 . . 14 TGTGCCAGCATTTGGACTCCTGAGACCGGGGAGCTGTTTTTT CASIWTPETGELFF
TRBJ1-1 TRBV6-1 . . 11 TGTGCCAGCAGCGGAGTAGAAGAAGCTTTCTTT CASSGVEEAFF
TRBJ1-1 TRBV20-1 . . 10 TGCAGTGCTCCCTGGACTAAGGCTTTCTTT CSAPWTKAFF
TRBJ2-2 TRBV19 . . 11 TGTGCCAGTAGTATGGGGGGGGAGCTGTTTTTT CASSMGGELFF
TRBJ2-5 TRBV7-2 . . 11 TGTGCCAGCAGCTTAGTGGGGACCCAGTACTTC CASSLVGTQYF
TRBJ1-1 TRBV6-1 . . 13 TGTGCCAGCAGGCAGGACGGGAGGGCTGAAGCTTTCTTT CASRQDGRAEAFF
TRBJ2-5 TRBV6-6 . . 15 TGTGCCAGCAGTTCTGATAATCGCCCCGCAGAGACCCAGTACTTC CASSSDNRPAETQYF
TRBJ1-4 TRBV7-9 . . 18 TGTGCCAGCAGCTTTGGGGACAAGGGGAGAGCGACTAATGAAAAACTGTTTTTT CASSFGDKGRATNEKLFF
TRBJ1-5 TRBV5-8 . . 14 TGTGCCAGCAGCTTGGACACGAACGGGCAGCCCCAGCATTTT CASSLDTNGQPQHF
TRBJ1-6 TRBV9 . . 14 TGTGCCAGCAGCGTAGGGGGGTTTGATTCACCCCTCCACTTT CASSVGGFDSPLHF
TRBJ1-1 TRBV5-4 . TRBD1 16 TGTGCCAGCAGCTTTGACAGGGCGGGAATGAACACTGAAGCTTTCTTT CASSFDRAGMNTEAFF
TRBJ2-3 TRBV28 few TRBD2 16 TGTGCCAGCAGCCCGCTAGGTGCGCGGGAGGTAGATACGCAGTATTTT CASSPLGAREVDTQYF
TRBJ1-1 TRBV28 . TRBD1 13 TGTGCCAGTCGGACAGGCATGAACACTGAAGCTTTCTTT CASRTGMNTEAFF
TRBJ2-7 TRBV19 few TRBD1 13 TGTGCCAGTAGTATCGGGACAGTGAACGAGCAGTACTTC CASSIGTVNEQYF
TRBJ1-1 TRBV15 . . 14 TGTGCCACCAGCAGAGATTCTTACGACACTGAAGCTTTCTTT CATSRDSYDTEAFF
TRBJ1-3 TRBV6-1 . TRBD1 17 TGTGCCAGCAGTGGACAGGCAGGGGGCACCCCTGGAAACACCATATATTTT CASSGQAGGTPGNTIYF
TRBJ1-5 TRBV27 . TRBD1 18 TGTGCCAGCAGTTCCTTTCCACCTGACAGGGGCAGCAATCAGCCCCAGCATTTT CASSSFPPDRGSNQPQHF
TRBJ1-4 TRBV15 . TRBD1 15 TGTGCCACCAGCAGAGATAACAGGGGGGATGAAAAACTGTTTTTT CATSRDNRGDEKLFF
TRBJ1-2 TRBV10-2 medium-sized . 13 TGCGCCAGCAGTTCGGGGCAGGGACTTGGCTACACCTTC CASSSGQGLGYTF
TRBJ1-5 TRBV12-5 once . 14 TGTGCTAGTGGTTTGTGGGGGGGCTATCAGCCCCAGCATTTT CASGLWGGYQPQHF
TRBJ2-1 TRBV27 . . 17 TGTGCCAGCAGTACGCCCCCAGGGCGGTTATCCTACAATGAGCAGTTCTTC CASSTPPGRLSYNEQFF
TRBJ2-2 TRBV29-1 . . 11 TGCAGCGTTGGCCGGGACAGGGAGCTGTTTTTT CSVGRDRELFF
TRBJ2-2 TRBV5-1 . TRBD1 16 TGCGCCAGCAGCTTGGCCGGGACAGGGTACACCGGGGAGCTGTTTTTT CASSLAGTGYTGELFF
TRBJ2-2 TRBV25-1 few . 15 TGTGCCAGCAGTGTAACCGGGGGCTTAACCGGGGAGCTGTTTTTT CASSVTGGLTGELFF
TRBJ1-5 TRBV13 few TRBD1 14 TGTGCCAGCAGCTCAACAGGGGAACGGCAGCCCCAGCATTTT CASSSTGERQPQHF
TRBJ1-2 TRBV15 . . 16 TGTGCCACCAGCAGACCCGGGACTGTGGCTCCCTATGGCTACACCTTC CATSRPGTVAPYGYTF
TRBJ2-7 TRBV4-1 . TRBD2 17 TGCGCCAGCAGCCAAGCGGGACTAGCGGGGGGGAATTACGAGCAGTACTTC CASSQAGLAGGNYEQYF
TRBJ2-5 TRBV5-1 once TRBD1 14 TGCGCCAGCAGAATATGGGGACAGGAAGAGACCCAGTACTTC CASRIWGQEETQYF
TRBJ2-7 TRBV6-4 . TRBD2 19 TGTGCCAGCAGTGACCCCCTTGCCGGGACTAAGGGATGGGCCTACGAGCAGTACTTC CASSDPLAGTKGWAYEQYF
TRBJ2-7 TRBV20-1 . . 10 TGCAGTGCCGGACGCTACGAGCAGTACTTC CSAGRYEQYF
TRBJ2-7 TRBV7-9 . TRBD2 14 TGTGCCAGCAGCCATGCGGGGGGCCAGGACGAGCAGTACTTC CASSHAGGQDEQYF
TRBJ2-1 TRBV29-1 . . 12 TGCAGCTCGGGACCGACGAACAATGAGCAGTTCTTC CSSGPTNNEQFF
TRBJ2-4 TRBV11-2 . . 18 TGTGCCAGCAGCTTAAATTCGATGGCAGGGGCCGTATCCCACATTCAGTACTTC CASSLNSMAGAVSHIQYF